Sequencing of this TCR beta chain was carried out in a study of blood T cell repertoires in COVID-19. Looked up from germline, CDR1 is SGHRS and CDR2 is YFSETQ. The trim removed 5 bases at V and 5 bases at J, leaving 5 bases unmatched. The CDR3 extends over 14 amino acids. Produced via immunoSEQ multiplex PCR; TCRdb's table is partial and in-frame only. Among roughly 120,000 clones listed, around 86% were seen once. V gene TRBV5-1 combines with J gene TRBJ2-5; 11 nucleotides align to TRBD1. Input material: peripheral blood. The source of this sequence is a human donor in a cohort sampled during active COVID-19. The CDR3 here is CASRLRDRGETQYF. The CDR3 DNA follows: TGCGCCAGCAGATTGAGGGACAGGGGGGAGACCCAGTACTTC.